Presented here are 8 T cell receptor beta chains from one specimen sequenced in a study of blood T cell repertoires in COVID-19. Generated by immunoSEQ multiplex PCR, the TCRdb table keeps only in-frame clones and is missing some. The sample lists more than 200,000 clones; approximately 82% were seen once. The sequenced sample consisted of peripheral blood. The source is a woman between 45 and 65 years old with acute or convalescent COVID-19.

The chain combines TRBV24-1 with TRBJ2-1; D remains unclear. V was trimmed by 6 bases and J by 5 bases, leaving 13 bases between them. CDR1 and CDR2 (germline): KGHDR, SFDVKD. The CDR3 has 14 residues. The CDR3 region is CATSLSEYNNEQFF. Here the CDR3 DNA reads TGTGCCACCAGTCTCAGCGAGTACAACAATGAGCAGTTCTTC.

This clone was recorded only once. The chain is built from TRBV18 and TRBJ2-7; 8 nucleotides align to TRBD2. V trimming: 4 bases; J trimming: 1 base; junction bases outside the gene matches: 6. CDR1 and CDR2 (germline): KGHSH, LQKENI. The CDR3 spans 15 residues. The CDR3 nucleotides are TGTGCCAGCTCACGGATAGCGGGAAGTTCCTACGAGCAGTACTTC. This gives the protein CASSRIAGSSYEQYF.

V and J are TRBV2 and TRBJ1-5; 9 nucleotides line up with TRBD1. Germline V gene data show CDR1 as SNHLY and CDR2 as FYNNEI. Losses at the gene ends were 5 bases for V and 7 bases for J; bases not matched to a gene: 6. This CDR3 is built from 14 residues. The CDR3 bases are TGTGCCAGCAGTAACCGGGACAGGGTGCAGCCCCAGCATTTT. The encoded protein is CASSNRDRVQPQHF.

The chain couples TRBV5-1 to TRBJ2-5; 7 positions match TRBD1. V lost 4 bases and J lost 6; bases outside the gene matches: 12. Germline loops: CDR1 SGHRS, CDR2 YFSETQ. The CDR3 sequence is 15 residues long. The CDR3 region is CASSPDRYLLKTQYF. CDR3 sequence (DNA): TGCGCCAGCAGCCCGGACAGGTATCTCCTGAAGACCCAGTACTTC.

This clone was seen a few times. V gene TRBV27 combines with J gene TRBJ2-3; 9 nucleotides align to TRBD1. Germline loops: CDR1 MNHEY, CDR2 SMNVEV (reference sequence). The ends lost 0 bases at V and 4 bases at J; junction bases unmatched: 8. The CDR3 covers 17 residues. CDR3: CASSLSPGTGTSDTQYF. The CDR3 region has the DNA TGTGCCAGCAGTTTATCCCCCGGGACAGGGACCTCAGATACGCAGTATTTT.

This chain links TRBV5-1 with TRBJ1-1; possible D gene TRBD1, 5 bases. V was cut by 4 bases and J by 4 bases, with 14 bases left in between. The germline gives CDR1 SGHRS, CDR2 YFSETQ. CDR3 length: 14 residues. The CDR3 nucleotides are TGCGCCAGCAGCGGCGTCATGGGGGGCACTGAAGCTTTCTTT. Its translation: CASSGVMGGTEAFF.

This chain uses TRBV3-1 (or the pseudogene TRBV3-2) with TRBJ2-7; a possible D gene is TRBD1 (6 bases). Trimming stripped 3 bases from V and 3 bases from J, with 9 bases between. The V gene's germline CDR1 is LGHDT and CDR2 YNNKEL (reference sequence). CDR3 length: 13 residues. CDR3: CASSHRTDYEQYF. The CDR3 DNA follows: TGTGCCAGCAGCCACCGGACAGACTACGAGCAGTACTTC.

This chain links TRBV5-1 with TRBJ1-1; D perhaps matches TRBD1 (5 bases). Germline-derived CDR1 and CDR2 are SGHRS and YFSETQ. V was trimmed by 2 bases and J by 4 bases, leaving 12 bases between them. The CDR3 runs to 14 residues. The CDR3: CASSFSKGFTEAFF. The DNA for the CDR3 is TGCGCCAGCAGCTTTTCGAAGGGGTTCACTGAAGCTTTCTTT.